Sequencing of this T cell receptor beta chain was carried out in a study of CD8+CD57+ T cells in acquired aplastic anemia. This clonotype was seen ten or more times. Its antigen is undetermined. Whole-study results and caveats: No significant patient-versus-control difference appeared in CD8+ Simpson's diversity.

Patients sequenced had flow cytometry evidence of CD8+CD57+ cell expansion. Trimming took off 0 bases at V and 8 bases at J, with 23 bases between the two ends. The CDR3 is made up of 17 amino acids. Germline assignment: CDR1 SGDLS and CDR2 YYNGEE. CDR3 and TCR beta VDJ profiling relied on a genomic DNA template. TCRdb re-called the reads with MiXCR, one entry per CDR3 protein. The table shows under 500,000 distinct CDR3 sequences, with around a third occurring only once. The sequence came from a human donor with aplastic anemia. The chain joins TRBV9 to TRBJ1-2; no reliable D call. Sequenced material: sorted CD4+, CD8+, or CD8+CD57+ T cells (not recorded which) from PBMCs. The CDR3: CASSVGGNPAGISGYTF. In DNA form, the CDR3 reads TGTGCCAGCAGCGTAGGTGGCAACCCCGCGGGTATTAGCGGCTACACCTTC.